This passage covers 30 T cell receptor beta chains from one sample sequenced in a study of shared clonotypes between healthy human individuals. Naive CD8 populations comprised CD45RO-negative cells positively selected for CCR7, excluding terminally differentiated effector memory CD45RA+ cells. Sequenced by immunoSEQ multiplex PCR; TCRdb stores in-frame clones only, minus some. This repertoire shows about 2 million clones, about 95% found once; its top ten account for about 1.1%. The sequencing input was naive CD8+ T cells sorted from blood. All receptors derive from a young man in good health.

Written as DNA, the CDR3 is TGTGCCAGCAGTGGCCCGCAACTAGTCCCCTTACATAACAATGAGCAGTTCTTC. Amino acid sequence: CASSGPQLVPLHNNEQFF. The rearrangement links TRBV2 to TRBJ2-1, with D maybe TRBD2 (5 bases). The germline V gene encodes CDR1 SNHLY and CDR2 FYNNEI. V was shortened by 4 bases and J by 5 bases, with 24 bases between the two germline ends. CDR3 length: 18 residues.

The chain is built from TRBV6-4 and TRBJ1-2, with 8 bases identical to TRBD1. V lost 0 bases, J lost 7 bases, and 1 base stayed unmatched. There are 13 residues in the CDR3. CDR1 and CDR2 (germline): MRHNA, SNTAGT. The DNA for the CDR3 is TGTGCCAGCAGTGACTCGACAGGGGCTGGCTACACCTTC. This codes for CASSDSTGAGYTF.

This clone was counted a single time. Distinct nucleotide sequences in the sample also encode this CDR3. This rearrangement joins TRBV30 to TRBJ1-1; D uncertain. Per the germline V gene, CDR1 is GTSNPN and CDR2 is SVGIG (reference sequence). This CDR3 is built from 13 residues. Trimming stripped 0 bases from V and 4 bases from J, with 9 bases between. As DNA, the CDR3 is TGTGCCTGGAGTGTAACCGCGGGCACTGAAGCTTTCTTT. Protein: CAWSVTAGTEAFF.

The chain has TRBV28 and TRBJ2-7; TRBD1 matches 7 bases. The CDR3 extends over 14 amino acids. Germline CDR1 and CDR2: MDHEN and SYDVKM. The ends lost 6 bases at V and 7 bases at J; junction bases unmatched: 12. The CDR3 protein is CASSKQGDLEEQYF. Here the CDR3 DNA reads TGTGCCAGCAGCAAGCAGGGGGACCTTGAGGAGCAGTACTTC.

The CDR3 region has the DNA TGTGCCAGCAGTCCCGACAGGGCAAGCTCAGATACGCAGTATTTT. This encodes CASSPDRASSDTQYF. The chain has TRBV28 and TRBJ2-3; 7 bases are a match to TRBD1. The junction had 9 bases not matched to a gene; V was cut back by 5 bases and J by 4 bases. The CDR3 extends over 15 amino acids. Germline V CDR1 and CDR2: MDHEN, SYDVKM. The whole variable domain, filled in from reference TRBV28 and TRBJ2-3, reads DVKVTQSSRYLVKRTGEKVFLECVQDMDHENMFWYRQDPGLGLRLIYFSYDVKMKEKGDIPEGYSVSREKKERFSLILESASTNQTSMYLCASSPDRASSDTQYFGPGTRLTVL.

The chain employs TRBV5-6 and TRBJ2-5; D unclear. The J call is in doubt because the DNA end fits TRBJ2-7 better. Germline loops: CDR1 SGHDT, CDR2 YYEEEE. The CDR3 has 14 amino acids. CDR3 DNA sequence: TGTGCCAGCAGCCATGCCGTCTCTGCCTACGAGCAGTACTTC. It specifies CASSHAVSAYEQYF.

This sequence joins TRBV5-4 and TRBJ2-7; D ambiguous. Trimming took 1 base from V and 5 from J, leaving 10 bases between them. CDR1 is SGHNT and CDR2 is YYREEE in the germline V gene (reference sequence). This CDR3 is 13 amino acids long. Here the CDR3 DNA reads TGTGCCAGCAGCTTGAAGAAGGACGACGAGCAGTACTTC. It specifies CASSLKKDDEQYF.

This clone was found once. The sample carries other DNA sequences with the same CDR3. This chain joins TRBV5-4 and TRBJ2-7, with a weak D call TRBD2 (6 bases). V was trimmed by 3 bases and J by 0 bases, leaving 10 bases between them. This CDR3 is 14 amino acids long. Germline V gene sequence: CDR1 SGHNT, CDR2 YYREEE (reference sequence). CDR3 bases: TGTGCCAGCAGCTCGGGACTTCTCTCCTACGAGCAGTACTTC. This gives the protein CASSSGLLSYEQYF.

The CDR3 loop reads CASSGGRTDNTDTQYF. DNA for the CDR3: TGTGCCAGCAGCGGGGGGCGGACAGACAACACAGATACGCAGTATTTT. The chain uses TRBV9 and TRBJ2-3; TRBD1 is a possible D gene (6 bases). The germline V gene encodes CDR1 SGDLS and CDR2 YYNGEE. V gave up 3 bases and J gave up 2 bases, with 16 bases separating them. The CDR3 consists of 16 residues.

The chain joins TRBV7-9 to TRBJ2-1; 7 bases line up with TRBD2. J gave up 6 bases and V 3 bases, and 8 bases lay outside the gene matches. This CDR3 has 15 residues. CDR1 and CDR2 (germline): SEHNR, FQNEAQ (reference sequence). The CDR3 reads CASSFYSGNVNEQFF. CDR3 nucleotide sequence: TGTGCCAGCAGCTTTTACAGCGGGAACGTCAATGAGCAGTTCTTC.

The chain is built from TRBV6-5 and TRBJ1-2, with D hard to call. CDR3 length equals 16 residues. V lost 2 bases and J lost 1, with 14 bases in between. In germline, CDR1 is MNHEY, CDR2 SVGAGI. The CDR3 region is CASSYLTGSINYGYTF. In nucleotides, the CDR3 is TGTGCCAGCAGTTACCTCACGGGATCGATTAACTATGGCTACACCTTC.

The chain has TRBV30 and TRBJ1-6; D uncertain. Trimming took 0 bases from V and 0 from J, leaving 12 bases between them. The germline V gene encodes CDR1 GTSNPN and CDR2 SVGIG (reference sequence). The CDR3 contains 17 residues. CDR3 in DNA: TGTGCCTGGAGTGTTTGGGCAGAACCCTCCTATAATTCACCCCTCCACTTT. Its protein product is CAWSVWAEPSYNSPLHF.

In its sample, this clone was seen once. The CDR3 reads CASSSTGFSTDTQYF. The CDR3 DNA reads TGTGCCAGCAGCTCGACAGGGTTTAGCACAGATACGCAGTATTTT. The chain has TRBV7-9 and TRBJ2-3; 7 bases fit TRBD1. With V trimmed by 4 bases and J by 0 bases, 4 bases remained unmatched. CDR1 is SEHNR, CDR2 FQNEAQ, per germline (reference sequence). This CDR3 has 15 residues.

V and J are TRBV10-3 and TRBJ2-7; 9 bases are a match to TRBD2. Germline CDR1 ENHRY, CDR2 SYGVKD. CDR3 length equals 13 residues. With V trimmed by 9 bases and J by 0 bases, 3 bases remained unmatched. CDR3 DNA sequence: TGTGCCATTGGACTAGCGATCTCCTACGAGCAGTACTTC. This gives the protein CAIGLAISYEQYF.

The genes are TRBV29-1 and TRBJ1-2; D possibly corresponds to TRBD1 (5 bases). In germline, CDR1 is SQVTM, CDR2 ANQGSEA. The V end lost 3 bases, the J end lost 4 bases, and 21 bases lay between the germline ends. CDR3 length equals 16 residues. The CDR3 bases are TGCAGCGTTGAGGGTCCTGAGAGGGGCGCTGGCTATGGCTACACCTTC. Amino acids: CSVEGPERGAGYGYTF.

The V and J genes are TRBV5-1 and TRBJ2-2, with D possibly being TRBD1 (6 bases). The CDR3 contains 15 residues. CDR1 is SGHRS and CDR2 is YFSETQ in the germline V gene. V was pared by 0 bases and J by 4 bases, with 10 bases between. CDR3 loop: CASSLVGTTTGELFF. The CDR3 DNA reads as TGCGCCAGCAGCTTGGTTGGGACAACCACCGGGGAGCTGTTTTTT.

The rearrangement uses TRBV6-4 and TRBJ1-2; TRBD1 aligns across 9 bases. CDR1 and CDR2 from the germline V gene are MRHNA and SNTAGT. With 3 bases clipped from V and 2 bases from J, the junction kept 7 bases outside the gene matches. This CDR3 has 16 residues. This CDR3 reads CASSEKGDRANYGYTF. The CDR3 nucleotides read TGTGCCAGCAGTGAAAAGGGGGACAGGGCCAACTATGGCTACACCTTC.

This chain links TRBV27 with TRBJ1-2; TRBD1 matches 9 bases. V lost 8 bases, J lost 4 bases, and 8 bases stayed unmatched. Germline V gene lookup returns CDR1 MNHEY and CDR2 SMNVEV (reference sequence). The CDR3 consists of 14 residues. The CDR3 DNA reads as TGTGCCAGCGGTTCTCCGGGACAGGGCTATGGCTACACCTTC. Amino acid sequence: CASGSPGQGYGYTF.

This rearrangement joins TRBV28 to TRBJ1-1, with D unresolved. V lost 5 bases and J lost 5, with 9 bases in between. This CDR3 spans 12 amino acids. CDR1 is MDHEN and CDR2 is SYDVKM in the germline V gene. CDR3 bases: TGTGCCAGCAGTCTCGACGTGACTGAAGCTTTCTTT. As protein: CASSLDVTEAFF.

V is TRBV9 and J is TRBJ2-1, with TRBD2 identical over 15 bases. CDR3 size: 16 residues. Germline-derived CDR1 and CDR2 are SGDLS and YYNGEE. After removal of 4 bases from V and 4 bases from J, the junction contained 3 bases not matched to a gene. The CDR3 spells CASSTGTSGGYNEQFF. The DNA of the CDR3 is TGTGCCAGCAGCACCGGGACTAGCGGGGGGTACAATGAGCAGTTCTTC.

The J gene is TRBJ2-3, the V gene TRBV6-5; 7 bases align to TRBD1. Germline V gene sequence: CDR1 MNHEY, CDR2 SVGAGI. V shed 6 bases, J shed 3 bases, and the junction held 3 bases outside the gene matches. The CDR3 loop spans 13 amino acids. Written as DNA, the CDR3 is TGTGCCAGCAGCGAACAGGGGACAGATACGCAGTATTTT. It translates to CASSEQGTDTQYF.

This chain's CDR3 is CASSPVTGDSPLHF. CDR3 sequence (DNA): TGTGCCAGCTCACCAGTGACAGGTGATTCACCCCTCCACTTT. The genes are TRBV18 and TRBJ1-6, with D possibly TRBD1 on 6 matching bases. CDR1 KGHSH and CDR2 LQKENI come from the germline V gene. The CDR3 extends over 14 amino acids. The ends were cut back, 2 bases at V and 8 bases at J, with 10 bases in the middle.

The chain carries TRBV7-9 and TRBJ2-3, with D possibly called TRBD1 or TRBD2 (5 bases each). This CDR3 region has 16 residues. The V gene lost 5 bases and the J gene lost 0 bases, with 15 bases spanning the gap. Germline V gives CDR1 SEHNR, CDR2 FQNEAQ (reference sequence). The CDR3 DNA follows: TGTGCCAGCAGCGGGACCATTGAGGCGAGCACAGATACGCAGTATTTT. Translation: CASSGTIEASTDTQYF.

CDR3: CASSGGGNNQPQHF. CDR3 coding DNA: TGTGCCAGCAGTGGCGGGGGGAACAATCAGCCCCAGCATTTT. The rearrangement joins TRBV6-1 to TRBJ1-5, with a tentative D call TRBD1 (5 bases). V dropped 4 bases and J dropped 3 bases, with 10 bases sitting between them. The CDR3 covers 14 residues. Germline-derived CDR1 and CDR2 are MNHNS and SASEGT.

This clone was seen a single time. In nucleotides, the CDR3 is TGTGCCAGCAGCTGGCCCGGGACAGTGAATGAGCAGTTCTTC. Translating gives CASSWPGTVNEQFF. The V and J genes are TRBV7-2 and TRBJ2-1; 7 bases match TRBD1. This CDR3 is built from 14 residues. J lost 7 bases, V lost 4 bases, and 7 bases had no gene match. Germline values: CDR1 SGHTA, CDR2 FQGNSA. Together with reference TRBV7-2 and TRBJ2-1, the CDR3 gives the full variable domain: GAGVSQSPSNKVTEKGKDVELRCDPISGHTALYWYRQSLGQGLEFLIYFQGNSAPDKSGLPSDRFSAERTGGSVSTLTIQRTQQEDSAVYLCASSWPGTVNEQFFGPGTRLTVL.

The chain employs TRBV28 and TRBJ1-6; 8 nucleotides line up with TRBD1. Per germline, CDR1 MDHEN and CDR2 SYDVKM. The length of the CDR3 is 16 residues. The junction had 11 bases not matched to a gene; V was cut back by 3 bases and J by 10 bases. The CDR3 is CASSFLQGAPGSPLHF. The CDR3 DNA follows: TGTGCCAGCAGTTTTTTGCAGGGGGCGCCAGGGTCACCCCTCCACTTT.

The chain links TRBV4-1 to TRBJ2-7; 7 bases are shared with TRBD1. Trimming took 0 bases from V and 3 from J; bases not matched to a gene: 5. This CDR3 is 15 amino acids long. From germline, CDR1 is MGHRA and CDR2 YSYEKL. The CDR3 loop is CASSQDSGQVYEQYF. CDR3 coding DNA: TGCGCCAGCAGCCAAGATTCCGGACAGGTCTACGAGCAGTACTTC.

The chain couples TRBV19 to TRBJ1-5; 10 bases match TRBD1. The CDR3 is 15 residues long. Germline loops: CDR1 LNHDA, CDR2 SQIVND (reference sequence). V trimming: 5 bases; J trimming: 4 bases; junction bases outside the gene matches: 5. The CDR3 is CASSLWTGGNQPQHF. CDR3 in DNA: TGTGCCAGTAGTTTATGGACAGGGGGAAATCAGCCCCAGCATTTT.

The chain uses TRBV2 and TRBJ1-1; a possible D gene is TRBD1 (6 bases). This CDR3 has 14 amino acids. Per the germline V gene, CDR1 is SNHLY and CDR2 is FYNNEI. V lost 6 bases and J 0 bases, leaving 11 bases between the germline ends. The CDR3 coding sequence is TGTGCCAGCAGGCCAGGGGAATTGAACACTGAAGCTTTCTTT. Translation: CASRPGELNTEAFF.

The genes are TRBV30 and TRBJ1-4; TRBD1 might be the D (6 bases). This CDR3 contains 13 residues. V was trimmed by 5 bases and J by 8 bases, leaving 15 bases between them. CDR1 and CDR2 (germline): GTSNPN, SVGIG (reference sequence). CDR3 sequence reads: CAWQGTLVEKLFF. CDR3 in DNA: TGTGCCTGGCAGGGGACGTTAGTCGAAAAACTGTTTTTT.